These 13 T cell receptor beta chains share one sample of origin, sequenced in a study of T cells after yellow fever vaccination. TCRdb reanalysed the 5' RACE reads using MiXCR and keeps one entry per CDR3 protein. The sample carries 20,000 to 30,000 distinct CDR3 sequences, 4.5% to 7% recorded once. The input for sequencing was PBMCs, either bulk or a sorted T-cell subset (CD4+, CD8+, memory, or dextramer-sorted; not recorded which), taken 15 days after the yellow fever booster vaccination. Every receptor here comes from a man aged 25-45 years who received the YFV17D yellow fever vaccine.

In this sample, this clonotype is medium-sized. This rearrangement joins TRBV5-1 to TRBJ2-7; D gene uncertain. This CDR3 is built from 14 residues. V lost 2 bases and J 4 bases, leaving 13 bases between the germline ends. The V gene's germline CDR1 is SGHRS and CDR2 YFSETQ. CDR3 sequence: CASSLGAELYEQYF. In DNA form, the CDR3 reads TGCGCCAGCAGCTTAGGTGCGGAACTATACGAGCAGTACTTC.

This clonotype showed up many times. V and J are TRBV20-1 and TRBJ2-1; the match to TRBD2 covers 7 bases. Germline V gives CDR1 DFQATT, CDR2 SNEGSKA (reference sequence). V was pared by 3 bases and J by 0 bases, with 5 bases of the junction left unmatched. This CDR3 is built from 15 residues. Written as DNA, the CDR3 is TGCAGTGCTAGGTACCCTAGCGGCTCCTACAATGAGCAGTTCTTC. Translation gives CSARYPSGSYNEQFF.

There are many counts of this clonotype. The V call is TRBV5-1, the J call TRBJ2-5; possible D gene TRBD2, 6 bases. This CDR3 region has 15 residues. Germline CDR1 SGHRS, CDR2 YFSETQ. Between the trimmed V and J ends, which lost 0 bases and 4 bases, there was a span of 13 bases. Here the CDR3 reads CASSLALGGTETQYF. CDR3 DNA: TGCGCCAGCAGCTTGGCTCTCGGGGGAACAGAGACCCAGTACTTC.

DNA of the CDR3: TGTGCCAGACAGAACGAAAAACTGTTTTTT. The encoded protein is CARQNEKLFF. This chain uses TRBV27 with TRBJ1-4; no definite D call. This CDR3 contains 10 residues. The germline V gene has CDR1 MNHEY and CDR2 SMNVEV (reference sequence). Trimming took 9 bases from V and 8 from J, leaving 7 bases between them. The full variable domain, completed using reference TRBV27 and TRBJ1-4, is EAQVTQNPRYLITVTGKKLTVTCSQNMNHEYMSWYRQDPGLGLRQIYYSMNVEVTDKGDVPEGYKVSRKEKRNFPLILESPSPNQTSLYFCARQNEKLFFGSGTQLSVL.

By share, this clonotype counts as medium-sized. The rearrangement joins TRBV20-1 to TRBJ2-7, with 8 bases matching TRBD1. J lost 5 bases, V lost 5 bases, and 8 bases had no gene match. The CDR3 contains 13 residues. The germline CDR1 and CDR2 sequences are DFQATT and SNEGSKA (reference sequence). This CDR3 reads CSAPTGEVNEQYF. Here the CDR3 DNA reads TGCAGTGCTCCGACAGGGGAGGTTAACGAGCAGTACTTC.

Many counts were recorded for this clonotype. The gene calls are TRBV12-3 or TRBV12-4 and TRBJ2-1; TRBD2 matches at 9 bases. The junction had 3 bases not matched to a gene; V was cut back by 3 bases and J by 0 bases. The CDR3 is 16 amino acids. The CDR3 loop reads CASSFRAGGSYNEQFF. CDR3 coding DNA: TGTGCCAGCAGTTTTCGAGCGGGAGGCTCCTACAATGAGCAGTTCTTC.

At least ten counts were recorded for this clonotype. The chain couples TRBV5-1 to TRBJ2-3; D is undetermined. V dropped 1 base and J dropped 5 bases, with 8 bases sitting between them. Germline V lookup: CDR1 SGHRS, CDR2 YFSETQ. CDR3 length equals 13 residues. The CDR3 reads CASSLIKEDTQYF. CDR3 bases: TGCGCCAGCAGCTTGATCAAGGAAGATACGCAGTATTTT.

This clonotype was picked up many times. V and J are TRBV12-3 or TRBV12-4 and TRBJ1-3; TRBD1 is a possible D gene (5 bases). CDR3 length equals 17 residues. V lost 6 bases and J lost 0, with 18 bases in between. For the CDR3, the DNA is TGTGCCAGCAGCACTACCCCAGGGCCTATCTCTGGAAACACCATATATTTT. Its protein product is CASSTTPGPISGNTIYF.

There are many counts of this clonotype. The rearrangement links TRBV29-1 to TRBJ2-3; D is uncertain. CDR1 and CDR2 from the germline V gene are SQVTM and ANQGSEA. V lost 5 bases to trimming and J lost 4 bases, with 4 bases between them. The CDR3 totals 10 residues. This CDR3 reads CSVFSDTQYF. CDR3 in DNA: TGCAGCGTTTTCTCAGATACGCAGTATTTT.

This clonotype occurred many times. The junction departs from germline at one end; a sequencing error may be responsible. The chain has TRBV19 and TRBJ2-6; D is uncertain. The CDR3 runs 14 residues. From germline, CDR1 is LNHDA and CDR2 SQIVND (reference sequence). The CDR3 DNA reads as TGTGCCAGCAGTAGGGCAGTGGGGGCCAACGTCCTGACTTTC. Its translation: CASSRAVGANVLTF.

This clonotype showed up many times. DNA for the CDR3: TGCAGTGCCGCCCGACAGGGTGACTATGGCTACACCTTC. Translating gives CSAARQGDYGYTF. The chain couples TRBV20-1 to TRBJ1-2; 7 bases are shared with TRBD1. Germline CDR1 is DFQATT and CDR2 is SNEGSKA (reference sequence). This CDR3 is 13 amino acids long. V shed 6 bases and J 3 bases; nucleotides not matched to a gene: 7.

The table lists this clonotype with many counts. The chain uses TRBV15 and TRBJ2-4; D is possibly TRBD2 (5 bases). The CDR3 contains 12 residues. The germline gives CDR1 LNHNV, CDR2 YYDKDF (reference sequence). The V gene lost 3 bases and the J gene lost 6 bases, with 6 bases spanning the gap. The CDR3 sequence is CATSRSGNIQYF. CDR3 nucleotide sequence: TGTGCCACCAGCAGGAGCGGAAACATTCAGTACTTC.

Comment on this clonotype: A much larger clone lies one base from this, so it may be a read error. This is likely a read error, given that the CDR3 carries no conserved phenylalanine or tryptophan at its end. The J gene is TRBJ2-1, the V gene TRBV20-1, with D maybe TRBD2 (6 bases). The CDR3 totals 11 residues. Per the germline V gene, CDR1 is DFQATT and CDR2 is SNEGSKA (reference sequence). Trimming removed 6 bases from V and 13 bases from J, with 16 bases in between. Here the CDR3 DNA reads TGCAGTGCCCTTCCCGGGAGTAGACAGTTCTCC. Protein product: CSALPGSRQFS.